Listed here is a single TCR beta chain. These data belong to a study of blood T cell repertoires in COVID-19. Data came from immunoSEQ multiplex PCR; TCRdb stores just in-frame clones and leaves some out. The data contain 200,000 to 250,000 clones, 82% of them seen just once; the ten biggest clones take up approximately 8.4%. Sequencing was done on a sample of peripheral blood. The clonotype originates from an elderly woman with COVID-19, enrolled during active disease.

The CDR3 spells CASRPGQRSSGANVLTF. The CDR3 DNA sequence: TGCGCCAGCAGGCCGGGACAGCGAAGCTCTGGGGCCAACGTCCTGACTTTC. The V call is TRBV10-2, the J call TRBJ2-6, with TRBD1 matching 7 bases. The CDR3 spans 17 residues. Germline V CDR1 and CDR2: WSHSY, SAAADI. The trim removed 6 bases at V and 0 bases at J, leaving 8 bases unmatched.